The next 23 T cell receptor beta chains were all read from a single sample in a study of T cells in tuberculosis. Generated by immunoSEQ multiplex PCR, the TCRdb table keeps only in-frame clones and is missing some. The sample shows around 33,000 clones, less than 95% of them seen only once. The sequenced sample was PBMCs. The source of these receptors is a donor between 10 and 35 years old with latent tuberculosis or without tuberculosis infection. Some clones in this sample may be carry-over from other donors' samples.

The chain uses TRBV11-3 and TRBJ2-2, with 8 bases lining up with TRBD1. The ends lost 2 bases at V and 7 bases at J; junction bases unmatched: 9. The CDR3 is 16 amino acids. In germline, CDR1 is SGHNT, CDR2 YENEEA. CDR3 loop: CASSLNTAGQGGELFF. DNA of the CDR3: TGTGCCAGCAGCTTAAACACGGCAGGACAGGGCGGGGAGCTGTTTTTT.

The rearrangement uses TRBV18 and TRBJ2-1, with D possibly matching TRBD2 (5 bases). CDR1 is KGHSH and CDR2 is LQKENI in the germline V gene. V lost 5 bases, J lost 3 bases, and 17 bases lay in between. This CDR3 is 16 amino acids long. The CDR3 region is CASSSVRAANYNEQFF. CDR3 DNA: TGTGCCAGCTCATCCGTCCGAGCGGCCAACTACAATGAGCAGTTCTTC.

The chain recombines TRBV10-3 with TRBJ2-3; 7 positions agree with TRBD1. Per germline, CDR1 ENHRY and CDR2 SYGVKD. This CDR3 spans 16 amino acids. Trimming took 4 bases from V and 2 from J; bases not matched to a gene: 9. The CDR3 sequence: CAISGSRQGVTDTQYF. DNA of the CDR3: TGTGCCATCAGTGGGAGTCGACAGGGAGTCACAGATACGCAGTATTTT.

This sequence joins TRBV4-2 and TRBJ1-6; 9 bases match TRBD1. The CDR3 extends over 18 amino acids. Germline CDR1 is LGHNA and CDR2 is YNFKEQ. After removal of 4 bases from V and 6 bases from J, the junction contained 13 bases not matched to a gene. CDR3 region: CASSRGQGRGLSNSPLHF. DNA for the CDR3: TGTGCCAGCAGCCGGGGACAGGGAAGGGGGCTAAGTAATTCACCCCTCCACTTT.

V gene TRBV2 combines with J gene TRBJ1-2; a weak D match, TRBD1 (6 bases). With 2 bases removed from V and 6 bases from J, the gap between germline ends came to 10 bases. CDR3 length: 13 residues. CDR1 and CDR2 (germline): SNHLY, FYNNEI. In DNA, the CDR3 is TGTGCCAGCAGTGAACAGGGGAGCCATGGCTACACCTTC. It codes for CASSEQGSHGYTF.

V usage is TRBV19 and J usage is TRBJ2-7; 7 bases line up with TRBD2. Trimming at V came to 2 bases and at J to 3 bases, leaving 4 bases not matched to a gene. Germline V lookup: CDR1 LNHDA, CDR2 SQIVND (reference sequence). The CDR3 contains 14 residues. The DNA for the CDR3 is TGTGCCAGTAGTATAACTAGCGACATCTACGAGCAGTACTTC. Encoded protein: CASSITSDIYEQYF.

This clone is a singleton in its sample. This sequence joins TRBV20-1 and TRBJ1-2; TRBD1 aligns across 7 bases. Trimming removed 4 bases from V and 9 bases from J; junction bases left unmatched: 5. This CDR3 has 11 residues. Per the germline V gene, CDR1 is DFQATT and CDR2 is SNEGSKA (reference sequence). CDR3 protein: CSAKGGQSYTF. For the CDR3, the DNA is TGCAGTGCTAAAGGGGGACAGAGCTACACCTTC.

The rearrangement uses TRBV5-3 and TRBJ2-7; a weak D match, TRBD1 (6 bases). TRBV5-3 is designated an ORF whose function remains uncertain. CDR3 length: 15 residues. Trimming stripped 0 bases from V and 6 bases from J, with 16 bases between. This chain's CDR3 is CARSLDGRGTGEQYF. DNA of the CDR3: TGTGCCAGAAGCTTGGACGGCAGGGGTACCGGCGAGCAGTACTTC.

J is TRBJ2-7 and V is TRBV13, with 8 bases matching TRBD1. V dropped 3 bases and J dropped 6; count of bases not matched to a gene: 7. The CDR3 contains 14 residues. Germline lookup yields CDR1 PRHDT and CDR2 FYEKMQ (reference sequence). The DNA of the CDR3 is TGTGCCAGCAGCTTGCTGGACAGGGTGCGCGAGCAGTACTTC. This translates into CASSLLDRVREQYF.

The J gene is TRBJ1-2, the V gene TRBV5-1, with 7 positions matching TRBD1. With 6 bases clipped from V and 7 bases from J, the junction kept 12 bases outside the gene matches. The CDR3 length is 14 residues. Germline CDR1 is SGHRS and CDR2 is YFSETQ. CDR3 in amino acids: CASNTGARESGYTF. CDR3 coding DNA: TGCGCCAGCAATACAGGGGCAAGGGAGAGTGGCTACACCTTC.

This clone was recorded only once. This rearrangement joins TRBV6-5 to TRBJ1-3, with D unclear. CDR3 length: 15 residues. Trimming took off 6 bases at V and 3 bases at J, with 15 bases between the two ends. Germline CDR1 is MNHEY and CDR2 is SVGAGI. The CDR3 DNA reads TGTGCCAGCAGCAGAACCGGGGTCTATGGAAACACCATATATTTT. Translated, it gives CASSRTGVYGNTIYF.

J is TRBJ2-4 and V is TRBV4-2, with D possibly matching TRBD2 (5 bases). CDR3 size: 16 residues. The germline gives CDR1 LGHNA, CDR2 YNFKEQ. Trimming removed 0 bases at V and 0 bases at J, with 9 bases between. Here the CDR3 DNA reads TGTGCCAGCAGCCAAGATCCAGGACTAGCCAAAAACATTCAGTACTTC. It encodes CASSQDPGLAKNIQYF.

This clone showed up just once. J is TRBJ1-1 and V is TRBV2; D ambiguous. Germline V gene lookup returns CDR1 SNHLY and CDR2 FYNNEI. V lost 7 bases, J lost 2 bases, and 11 bases lay in between. The CDR3 spans 13 residues. The CDR3 DNA reads TGTGCCAGCATAACAGACCTTAACACTGAAGCTTTCTTT. As protein: CASITDLNTEAFF.

The chain has TRBV6-5 and TRBJ2-5; TRBD2 aligns across 12 bases. V dropped 6 bases and J dropped 5; count of bases not matched to a gene: 7. Germline loops: CDR1 MNHEY, CDR2 SVGAGI. This CDR3 is built from 15 residues. CDR3 amino acids: CASSLRLAGDETQYF. The CDR3 DNA sequence: TGTGCCAGCAGCCTAAGACTAGCGGGAGACGAGACCCAGTACTTC.

This clone was picked up one time. This sequence joins TRBV11-2 and TRBJ1-3; 9 bases line up with TRBD1. Germline loops: CDR1 SGHAT, CDR2 FQNNGV. The CDR3 covers 17 residues. The J segment lost 0 bases and the V segment lost 5 bases, leaving 8 bases of the junction unmatched. CDR3 nucleotide sequence: TGTGCCAGCAGCGGGGGGGACAGGGTCAACTCTGGAAACACCATATATTTT. Translating gives CASSGGDRVNSGNTIYF.

Comment on this clone: Mismatch with germline at one junction end may stem from a read error. This chain joins TRBV6-1 and TRBJ1-2; unclear D gene. Germline-derived CDR1 and CDR2 are MNHNS and SASEGT. This CDR3 contains 12 residues. CDR3 sequence reads: CATSDTVEGYTF. CDR3 nucleotide sequence: TGTGCCACCAGTGACACAGTCGAGGGCTACACCTTC.

The J gene is TRBJ1-5, the V gene TRBV19, with unresolved D. There are 13 residues in the CDR3. Germline assignment: CDR1 LNHDA and CDR2 SQIVND (reference sequence). V lost 4 bases, J lost 5 bases, and 9 bases lay in between. The CDR3 sequence: CASSKAAYQPQHF. The DNA for the CDR3 is TGTGCCAGTAGTAAGGCAGCGTATCAGCCCCAGCATTTT.

V and J are TRBV2 and TRBJ1-2; a possible D gene is TRBD1 (6 bases). Trimming shortened V by 8 bases and J by 3 bases, and 16 bases separated the two germline ends. Germline CDR1 and CDR2: SNHLY and FYNNEI. This CDR3 comprises 14 residues. The CDR3 region is CASSTGMMDYGYTF. The CDR3 DNA is TGTGCCAGCTCAACAGGGATGATGGACTATGGCTACACCTTC. Full variable domain (rest looked up from reference TRBV2 and TRBJ1-2): EPEVTQTPSHQVTQMGQEVILRCVPISNHLYFYWYRQILGQKVEFLVSFYNNEISEKSEIFDDQFSVERPDGSNFTLKIRSTKLEDSAMYFCASSTGMMDYGYTFGSGTRLTVV.

The chain carries TRBV28 and TRBJ1-2; 7 nucleotides agree with TRBD1. Per germline, CDR1 MDHEN and CDR2 SYDVKM. The CDR3 covers 14 residues. The trim removed 5 bases at V and 4 bases at J, leaving 7 bases unmatched. The CDR3 coding sequence is TGTGCCAGCAGTCTCGACAGGGATTCCTATGGCTACACCTTC. This gives the protein CASSLDRDSYGYTF.

The DNA for the CDR3 is TGCGCCAGCAGCTTGGTGGTTTGGCGAGGGAGTGGCCACAATGAGCAGTTCTTC. Protein sequence: CASSLVVWRGSGHNEQFF. The gene calls are TRBV5-1 and TRBJ2-1, with a weak D call TRBD2 (5 bases). Germline loops: CDR1 SGHRS, CDR2 YFSETQ. The CDR3 covers 18 residues. Trimming stripped 0 bases from V and 5 bases from J, with 21 bases between. Using reference TRBV5-1 and TRBJ2-1 for the parts outside the CDR3, the full variable domain is KAGVTQTPRYLIKTRGQQVTLSCSPISGHRSVSWYQQTPGQGLQFLFEYFSETQRNKGNFPGRFSGRQFSNSRSEMNVSTLELGDSALYLCASSLVVWRGSGHNEQFFGPGTRLTVL.

V is TRBV11-3 and J is TRBJ2-3; D is undetermined. V was shortened by 5 bases and J by 0 bases, with 6 bases between the two germline ends. Germline V gene data show CDR1 as SGHNT and CDR2 as YENEEA. This CDR3 spans 13 amino acids. The CDR3 DNA reads TGTGCCAGCAGCCCTTCTAGCACAGATACGCAGTATTTT. Protein: CASSPSSTDTQYF.

V and J are TRBV30 and TRBJ2-2; tentatively, D is TRBD1 (5 bases). CDR1 GTSNPN and CDR2 SVGIG come from the germline V gene (reference sequence). This CDR3 is built from 16 residues. Trimming cost V 2 bases and J 3 bases, with 16 bases left between them. This CDR3 reads CAWSSGLGLYTGELFF. DNA of the CDR3: TGTGCCTGGAGTTCAGGGTTGGGCCTATACACCGGGGAGCTGTTTTTT.

The chain employs TRBV7-9 and TRBJ2-1, with a tentative D call TRBD2 (5 bases). V gave up 2 bases and J gave up 8 bases, with 10 bases separating them. Germline CDR1 is SEHNR and CDR2 is FQNEAQ (reference sequence). The length of the CDR3 is 13 residues. As DNA, the CDR3 is TGTGCCAGCAGCTTAAAAGCTAGCTATGAGCAGTTCTTC. Amino acids: CASSLKASYEQFF.